Each of the 32 T cell receptor beta chains below was sequenced from the same sample in a study of T cells in Graves' hyperthyroidism and ophthalmopathy. TCR beta CDR3 region amplification was performed from RNA transcripts. The HTBI set primed first-round TCR CDR3 RT-PCR. Each CDR3 protein is one row after TCRdb ran MiXCR on the multiplex PCR reads. This sample has hundreds of thousands of distinct CDR3 sequences, with 13% to 15% found just once. What was sequenced was blood. The receptors were sampled from a woman aged 18 to 35 with Graves' hyperthyroidism.

The V and J genes are TRBV6-1 and TRBJ1-1; D is perhaps TRBD1 (5 bases). Trimming cost V 0 bases and J 6 bases, with 14 bases left between them. This CDR3 spans 15 amino acids. The V gene's germline CDR1 is MNHNS and CDR2 SASEGT. The CDR3 spells CASSEARAGTPEAFF. CDR3 DNA: TGTGCCAGCAGTGAAGCGCGCGCAGGGACCCCTGAAGCTTTCTTT.

This clonotype was seen ten or more times. This chain uses TRBV7-2 with TRBJ2-1; 9 positions match TRBD1. Losses at the gene ends were 5 bases for V and 3 bases for J; bases not matched to a gene: 8. CDR1 and CDR2 (germline): SGHTA, FQGNSA. This CDR3 region has 16 residues. The DNA for the CDR3 is TGTGCCAGCAGCCCTAGCACAGGGGGCGGCTACAATGAGCAGTTCTTC. Translating gives CASSPSTGGGYNEQFF.

The J gene is TRBJ1-2, the V gene TRBV7-8; 7 nucleotides agree with TRBD1. With V trimmed by 4 bases and J by 3 bases, 8 bases remained unmatched. CDR3 size: 15 residues. CDR1 and CDR2 (germline): SGHVS, FQNEAQ. In nucleotides, the CDR3 is TGTGCCAGCAGCTCCGGGGACAGCTGGGACTATGGCTACACCTTC. As protein: CASSSGDSWDYGYTF.

The sample holds a few counts of this clonotype. The chain recombines TRBV13 with TRBJ2-1; no reliable D call. Trimming took 5 bases from V and 9 from J, leaving 11 bases between them. The CDR3 has 12 residues. The germline CDR1 and CDR2 sequences are PRHDT and FYEKMQ (reference sequence). The CDR3 loop is CASSPRSSEQFF. Written as DNA, the CDR3 is TGTGCCAGCAGCCCCCGGTCATCTGAGCAGTTCTTC.

V gene TRBV3-1 combines with J gene TRBJ1-5; the D is unclear. Germline V gene data show CDR1 as LGHDT and CDR2 as YNNKEL (reference sequence). The CDR3 sequence is 13 residues long. V lost 0 bases to trimming and J lost 14 bases, with 14 bases between them. This CDR3 is CASSQDFGLPKHF. For the CDR3, the DNA is TGTGCCAGCAGCCAAGATTTTGGGCTCCCGAAGCATTTT.

This clonotype was counted only a few times. The chain links TRBV9 to TRBJ2-3; 9 bases map to TRBD2. Trimming cost V 3 bases and J 4 bases; bases outside gene matches: 6. The germline V gene has CDR1 SGDLS and CDR2 YYNGEE. The CDR3 extends over 15 amino acids. The CDR3 spells CASSDLAGTSDTQYF. DNA for the CDR3: TGTGCCAGCAGCGACCTAGCGGGAACTTCAGATACGCAGTATTTT.

The table lists this clonotype with a few counts. This rearrangement joins TRBV2 to TRBJ2-5; D gene uncertain. This CDR3 is built from 13 residues. Germline V CDR1 and CDR2: SNHLY, FYNNEI. Trimming shortened V by 6 bases and J by 3 bases, and 11 bases separated the two germline ends. CDR3 amino acids: CASSRMIEETQYF. The CDR3, as DNA: TGTGCCAGCAGCCGAATGATAGAAGAGACCCAGTACTTC.

This clonotype was picked up many times. The chain carries TRBV11-2 and TRBJ2-3, with 8 bases aligning to TRBD2. This CDR3 is built from 16 residues. The V segment lost 0 bases and the J segment 1 base; nucleotides outside the gene matches: 3. Germline values: CDR1 SGHAT, CDR2 FQNNGV. The CDR3 reads CASSLELAARTDTQYF. The CDR3 DNA is TGTGCCAGCAGCTTAGAACTAGCGGCCCGCACAGATACGCAGTATTTT.

This clonotype was counted a few times. The chain employs TRBV7-3 and TRBJ2-1, with a possible D match to TRBD1 (6 bases). This CDR3 contains 16 residues. V was shortened by 4 bases and J by 8 bases, with 21 bases between the two germline ends. CDR1 and CDR2 from the germline V gene are SGHTA and FQGTGA. The CDR3 DNA reads as TGTGCCAGCAGCTCTCTTGGGGGCGCAGGGTTCGATGAGCAGTTCTTC. It is translated as CASSSLGGAGFDEQFF.

This clonotype has at least ten counts. The chain is built from TRBV11-2 and TRBJ2-1, with TRBD2 identical over 9 bases. V lost 2 bases and J lost 4; bases outside the gene matches: 6. This CDR3 is 16 amino acids long. Germline CDR1 reads SGHAT; CDR2 reads FQNNGV. CDR3 nucleotides: TGTGCCAGCAGCTTATCCGTAGCGGGAGTTTACAATGAGCAGTTCTTC. This gives the protein CASSLSVAGVYNEQFF.

This sequence joins TRBV24-1 and TRBJ1-1; D gene uncertain. Trimming shortened V by 2 bases and J by 8 bases, and 11 bases separated the two germline ends. This CDR3 spans 13 amino acids. Germline-derived CDR1 and CDR2 are KGHDR and SFDVKD. The CDR3 reads CATSDYRRGEAFF. Written as DNA, the CDR3 is TGTGCCACCAGTGATTATCGAAGAGGGGAAGCTTTCTTT.

This clonotype was observed at least ten times. V and J are TRBV10-3 and TRBJ2-7; 7 bases agree with TRBD2. V lost 8 bases to trimming and J lost 6 bases; unmatched junction nucleotides: 10. CDR1 is ENHRY, CDR2 SYGVKD, per germline. The CDR3 covers 13 residues. CDR3 amino acids: CAIGSGTFSEQYF. The CDR3 DNA reads TGTGCCATCGGGAGCGGGACTTTCAGCGAGCAGTACTTC.

In this sample, this clonotype is medium-sized. The chain recombines TRBV7-9 with TRBJ2-5; the D is unclear. From germline, CDR1 is SEHNR and CDR2 FQNEAQ (reference sequence). The CDR3 loop spans 13 amino acids. V lost 0 bases and J lost 4, with 6 bases in between. CDR3 in amino acids: CASSLALRETQYF. The DNA of the CDR3 is TGTGCCAGCAGCTTAGCGTTAAGAGAGACCCAGTACTTC.

This clonotype was counted a few times. The CDR3 coding sequence is TGTGCCACCAGTCACCGTGGGCGGGAGGTTCCATACGAGCAGTACTTC. Its protein product is CATSHRGREVPYEQYF. V is TRBV24-1 and J is TRBJ2-7; 8 nucleotides line up with TRBD2. This CDR3 has 16 amino acids. Germline V gives CDR1 KGHDR, CDR2 SFDVKD. V shed 6 bases, J shed 4 bases, and the junction held 13 bases outside the gene matches.

V gene TRBV29-1 combines with J gene TRBJ2-7; 7 bases agree with TRBD1. The CDR3 is made up of 12 amino acids. Germline V CDR1 and CDR2: SQVTM, ANQGSEA. V dropped 7 bases and J dropped 2; count of bases not matched to a gene: 5. DNA of the CDR3: TGCAGCGCTGAGACAGGGCCCTACGAGCAGTACTTC. Residues: CSAETGPYEQYF.

In its sample, this clonotype was seen many times. The rearrangement uses TRBV12-3 or TRBV12-4 and TRBJ1-1; tentative D call: TRBD1 (6 bases). Trimming shortened V by 1 base and J by 7 bases, and 13 bases separated the two germline ends. The CDR3 runs 14 residues. CDR3 nucleotide sequence: TGTGCCAGCAGTTTAGATAGAGGGGGACGTGAAGCTTTCTTT. Translating it yields CASSLDRGGREAFF.

This clonotype was found many times. The chain recombines TRBV3-1 with TRBJ1-4; 9 nucleotides agree with TRBD1. J was trimmed by 8 bases and V by 1 base; bases with no gene match: 2. The CDR3 extends over 14 amino acids. Germline assignment: CDR1 LGHDT and CDR2 YNNKEL (reference sequence). CDR3 DNA: TGTGCCAGCAGCCAAGCCGGACAGGGGGAAAAACTGTTTTTT. This encodes CASSQAGQGEKLFF.

Many counts were recorded for this clonotype. The rearrangement uses TRBV7-9 and TRBJ2-1, with 13 bases fitting TRBD2. This CDR3 has 20 amino acids. The junction had 12 bases not matched to a gene; V was cut back by 3 bases and J by 1 base. CDR1 SEHNR and CDR2 FQNEAQ come from the germline V gene (reference sequence). The CDR3 region is CASSFGLAGVSATSYNEQFF. CDR3 DNA: TGTGCCAGCAGCTTCGGACTAGCGGGAGTGAGTGCGACGTCCTACAATGAGCAGTTCTTC.

This chain uses TRBV20-1 with TRBJ1-5; 8 positions agree with TRBD1. This CDR3 has 15 residues. V dropped 6 bases and J dropped 4; count of bases not matched to a gene: 11. Germline CDR1 reads DFQATT; CDR2 reads SNEGSKA (reference sequence). The CDR3 here is CSARAGQGLNQPQHF. CDR3 nucleotide sequence: TGCAGTGCCAGGGCCGGACAGGGCCTTAATCAGCCCCAGCATTTT.

Notes on this clonotype: The junction does not match germline at one end; this may be a read error. J is TRBJ1-3 and V is TRBV28; D gene unclear. Per germline, CDR1 MDHEN and CDR2 SYDVKM. The CDR3 length is 16 residues. Here the CDR3 reads CANSLHPGISGNTIYF. In DNA, the CDR3 is TGTGCCAACAGTCTTCACCCCGGGATCTCTGGAAACACCATATATTTT.

V usage is TRBV6-2 or TRBV6-3 and J usage is TRBJ2-3; 12 bases align to TRBD2. V lost 6 bases and J lost 3; bases outside the gene matches: 4. This CDR3 has 15 amino acids. CDR1 MNHEY and CDR2 SVGEGT come from the germline V gene. The CDR3 loop is CASRTSGRGTDTQYF. Here the CDR3 DNA reads TGTGCCAGCAGGACTAGCGGGAGAGGTACAGATACGCAGTATTTT.

The chain carries TRBV11-1 and TRBJ2-5; no definite D call. With 3 bases removed from V and 6 bases from J, the gap between germline ends came to 8 bases. Germline CDR1 is SGHAT and CDR2 is FQDESV (reference sequence). CDR3 length equals 12 residues. CDR3 in amino acids: CASSFGRQTQYF. Written as DNA, the CDR3 is TGTGCCAGCAGCTTTGGGCGACAGACCCAGTACTTC.

As concerns this clonotype: This sequence may be a read error, since a much larger clone differs from it by one base. The rearrangement joins TRBV3-1 to TRBJ2-7; D is uncertain. The J call may be faulty, since TRBJ2-1 better matches the DNA end. In germline, CDR1 is LGHDT, CDR2 YNNKEL (reference sequence). The CDR3 has 14 amino acids. The CDR3 here is CASSQDIIGYEQFF. The CDR3 DNA reads TGTGCCAGCAGCCAAGATATCATCGGCTACGAGCAGTTCTTC.

This sequence joins TRBV5-1 and TRBJ2-5, with 11 bases lining up with TRBD1. J was trimmed by 2 bases and V by 4 bases; bases with no gene match: 7. The germline V gene has CDR1 SGHRS and CDR2 YFSETQ. This CDR3 region has 16 residues. CDR3 nucleotide sequence: TGCGCCAGCAGCGGGACAGGGGGACAAGTTCAAGAGACCCAGTACTTC. Its translation is CASSGTGGQVQETQYF.

In this sample, this clonotype turned up many times. V and J are TRBV6-1 and TRBJ2-1; 11 bases line up with TRBD2. The CDR3 runs 15 residues. V lost 1 base, J lost 9 bases, and 5 bases stayed unmatched. CDR1 and CDR2 from the germline V gene are MNHNS and SASEGT. The CDR3 region has the DNA TGTGCCAGCAGTGAAGGGAACGGACTAGCGGGTGAGCAGTTCTTC. This codes for CASSEGNGLAGEQFF.

The chain recombines TRBV30 with TRBJ2-5; no clear D gene. The CDR3 consists of 14 residues. V lost 4 bases to trimming and J lost 5 bases, with 17 bases between them. The V gene's germline CDR1 is GTSNPN and CDR2 SVGIG (reference sequence). In DNA, the CDR3 is TGTGCCTGGACCTTTGGCCCAACCGCTGAGACCCAGTACTTC. As protein: CAWTFGPTAETQYF.

This clonotype was counted between two and nine times. The chain recombines TRBV13 with TRBJ1-2, with D unresolved. V was clipped by 5 bases and J by 4 bases, with 14 bases between them. This CDR3 is built from 14 residues. Germline values: CDR1 PRHDT, CDR2 FYEKMQ (reference sequence). As DNA, the CDR3 is TGTGCCAGCAGCAAACGGGCGGGATCCTATGGCTACACCTTC. It is translated as CASSKRAGSYGYTF.

This clonotype was counted ten times or more. V gene TRBV11-2 combines with J gene TRBJ2-1; TRBD1 matches 8 bases. CDR3 length: 15 amino acids. Germline assignment: CDR1 SGHAT and CDR2 FQNNGV. With 3 bases clipped from V and 4 bases from J, the junction kept 5 bases outside the gene matches. CDR3 loop: CASSFGQGVYNEQFF. CDR3 DNA sequence: TGTGCCAGCAGCTTTGGACAGGGCGTATACAATGAGCAGTTCTTC.

This clonotype was observed many times. This rearrangement joins TRBV20-1 to TRBJ1-5, with TRBD1 as a possible D gene (6 bases). This CDR3 contains 14 residues. The germline V gene encodes CDR1 DFQATT and CDR2 SNEGSKA (reference sequence). V was shortened by 3 bases and J by 6 bases, with 15 bases between the two germline ends. The chain's CDR3 is CSASDGPRGQPQHF. In nucleotides, the CDR3 is TGCAGTGCTAGTGACGGTCCCAGGGGTCAGCCCCAGCATTTT.

This clonotype was counted ten times or more. The chain uses TRBV2 and TRBJ1-1, with D perhaps TRBD1 (5 bases). Trimming took 2 bases from V and 5 from J, leaving 9 bases between them. Germline loops: CDR1 SNHLY, CDR2 FYNNEI. This CDR3 has 13 amino acids. CDR3 in amino acids: CASSETGWTEAFF. CDR3 DNA sequence: TGTGCCAGCAGTGAAACAGGATGGACTGAAGCTTTCTTT.

At least ten counts were recorded for this clonotype. The chain combines TRBV7-9 with TRBJ2-5; D remains ambiguous. This CDR3 has 15 amino acids. The germline gives CDR1 SEHNR, CDR2 FQNEAQ (reference sequence). The germline V and J ends were trimmed by 4 bases and 5 bases, with 17 bases remaining between them. The CDR3 DNA follows: TGTGCCAGCAGCTGGGAAGGGTTCGTGGTCGAGACCCAGTACTTC. The encoded protein is CASSWEGFVVETQYF.

The sample holds many counts of this clonotype. CDR3 amino acids: CSVDIRGSNYGYTF. The CDR3 DNA sequence: TGCAGCGTTGATATCCGGGGCTCTAACTATGGCTACACCTTC. The rearrangement links TRBV29-1 to TRBJ1-2; perhaps TRBD1 as D (5 bases). This CDR3 region has 14 residues. CDR1 SQVTM and CDR2 ANQGSEA come from the germline V gene. Trimming cost V 3 bases and J 0 bases, with 11 bases left between them.